These 18 T cell receptor beta chains came from one sample sequenced in a study of blood T cell repertoires in COVID-19. Some clones are missing from TCRdb's copy, which holds only in-frame ones; the method was immunoSEQ multiplex PCR. The data contain over 250,000 clones, around 91% of them singletons. The sample consisted of peripheral blood. All receptors come from a woman aged 55 to 70 with acute or convalescent COVID-19.

The gene calls are TRBV6-5 and TRBJ2-1; D perhaps matches TRBD1 (6 bases). The germline V gene encodes CDR1 MNHEY and CDR2 SVGAGI. Trimming left V 2 bases short and J 2 bases short, with 10 bases between. The CDR3 loop spans 15 amino acids. The CDR3 reads CASSYVDRTYNEQFF. The CDR3, as DNA: TGTGCCAGCAGTTACGTAGACAGGACCTACAATGAGCAGTTCTTC.

In nucleotides, the CDR3 is TGTGCCAGCAGTGCCCGGAACTATGGCTACACCTTC. Amino acid sequence: CASSARNYGYTF. This chain connects TRBV27 to TRBJ1-2, with D unclear. The CDR3 spans 12 residues. Germline CDR1 and CDR2: MNHEY and SMNVEV (reference sequence). Trimming removed 5 bases at V and 2 bases at J, with 6 bases between.

V gene TRBV24-1 combines with J gene TRBJ2-7, with 9 bases matching TRBD2. This CDR3 spans 16 amino acids. Trimming at V came to 0 bases and at J to 5 bases, leaving 7 bases not matched to a gene. The germline gives CDR1 KGHDR, CDR2 SFDVKD. As DNA, the CDR3 is TGTGCCACCAGTGATTTGGCTAGCGGGAAGTCTCACGAGCAGTACTTC. Translated: CATSDLASGKSHEQYF.

The table lists this clone with a few counts. This chain uses TRBV5-5 with TRBJ1-5; 8 nucleotides match TRBD1. CDR1 is SGHKS, CDR2 YYEKEE, per germline (reference sequence). The CDR3 is made up of 13 amino acids. V trimming: 7 bases; J trimming: 7 bases; junction bases outside the gene matches: 7. The CDR3 here is CASGAGGVQPQHF. CDR3 nucleotides: TGTGCCAGCGGGGCAGGGGGCGTCCAGCCCCAGCATTTT. The full variable domain, rest sourced from reference TRBV5-5 and TRBJ1-5, is DAGVTQSPTHLIKTRGQQVTLRCSPISGHKSVSWYQQVLGQGPQFIFQYYEKEERGRGNFPDRFSARQFPNYSSELNVNALLLGDSALYLCASGAGGVQPQHFGDGTRLSIL.

This clone was seen a single time. CDR3: CASSLEQGSLYGYTF. DNA of the CDR3: TGTGCCAGCAGCTTAGAACAGGGGTCCCTCTATGGCTACACCTTC. The V gene is TRBV7-6, the J gene TRBJ1-2, with 7 bases that match TRBD1. The length of the CDR3 is 15 residues. V gave up 1 base and J gave up 4 bases; unmatched junction bases: 6. The germline V gene has CDR1 SGHVS and CDR2 FNYEAQ.

V gene TRBV3-1 (or the pseudogene TRBV3-2) combines with J gene TRBJ2-1, with 8 bases fitting TRBD2. With V trimmed by 0 bases and J by 4 bases, 5 bases remained unmatched. The length of the CDR3 is 16 residues. CDR1 is LGHDT, CDR2 YNNKEL, per germline (reference sequence). The CDR3 sequence: CASSQESGGYYNEQFF. The CDR3 nucleotides are TGTGCCAGCAGCCAAGAATCGGGAGGGTATTACAATGAGCAGTTCTTC.

The CDR3, as DNA: TGTGCCAGCAGCAGAGGGACAGTTGAAAAACTGTTTTTT. Protein product: CASSRGTVEKLFF. This chain links TRBV7-9 with TRBJ1-4, with 7 bases aligning to TRBD1. The CDR3 consists of 13 residues. Trimming removed 5 bases from V and 7 bases from J; junction bases left unmatched: 4. From germline, CDR1 is SEHNR and CDR2 FQNEAQ (reference sequence).

This sequence joins TRBV28 and TRBJ2-2; D unclear. The CDR3 is 11 amino acids. Germline lookup yields CDR1 MDHEN and CDR2 SYDVKM. Trimming took off 6 bases at V and 6 bases at J, with 5 bases between the two ends. CDR3 protein: CASRTAGELFF. The DNA of the CDR3 is TGTGCCAGCAGAACAGCCGGGGAGCTGTTTTTT.

This chain links TRBV7-8 with TRBJ1-2; maybe TRBD1 (6 bases). The CDR3 covers 15 residues. The germline CDR1 and CDR2 sequences are SGHVS and FQNEAQ. The ends were cut back, 1 base at V and 4 bases at J, with 13 bases in the middle. CDR3 residues: CASSLVAGEIYGYTF. The DNA of the CDR3 is TGTGCCAGCAGCTTAGTGGCAGGGGAGATCTATGGCTACACCTTC. The complete variable domain, with remaining parts taken from reference TRBV7-8 and TRBJ1-2, reads GAGVSQSPRYKVAKRGQDVALRCDPISGHVSLFWYQQALGQGPEFLTYFQNEAQLDKSGLPSDRFFAERPEGSVSTLKIQRTQQEDSAVYLCASSLVAGEIYGYTFGSGTRLTVV.

The chain is built from TRBV6-5 and TRBJ2-1; D remains unclear. The V gene lost 6 bases and the J gene lost 8 bases, with 8 bases spanning the gap. The germline V gene has CDR1 MNHEY and CDR2 SVGAGI. There are 11 residues in the CDR3. The CDR3 here is CASRRSDEQFF. CDR3 bases: TGTGCCAGCAGGAGATCCGATGAGCAGTTCTTC.

V and J are TRBV5-6 and TRBJ1-2; 9 bases are a match to TRBD1. CDR1 SGHDT and CDR2 YYEEEE come from the germline V gene. V was pared by 3 bases and J by 7 bases, with 13 bases of the junction left unmatched. This CDR3 is 16 amino acids long. In DNA, the CDR3 is TGTGCCAGCAGCTATAAACAGGGGGCGGTAGTCGGTGGCTACACCTTC. This sequence encodes CASSYKQGAVVGGYTF. The complete variable domain, with remaining parts taken from reference TRBV5-6 and TRBJ1-2, reads DAGVTQSPTHLIKTRGQQVTLRCSPKSGHDTVSWYQQALGQGPQFIFQYYEEEERQRGNFPDRFSGHQFPNYSSELNVNALLLGDSALYLCASSYKQGAVVGGYTFGSGTRLTVV.

This rearrangement joins TRBV24-1 to TRBJ2-5; 8 positions agree with TRBD1. The length of the CDR3 is 16 residues. V shed 4 bases, J shed 2 bases, and the junction held 8 bases outside the gene matches. CDR1 is KGHDR and CDR2 is SFDVKD in the germline V gene. The CDR3 sequence: CATSEPDGTGQETQYF. CDR3 sequence (DNA): TGTGCCACCAGTGAGCCTGATGGGACAGGTCAAGAGACCCAGTACTTC.

The gene calls are TRBV6-5 and TRBJ2-7; D uncertain. CDR3 size: 13 residues. V was shortened by 6 bases and J by 2 bases, with 11 bases between the two germline ends. From germline, CDR1 is MNHEY and CDR2 SVGAGI. The CDR3 DNA sequence: TGTGCCAGCAGGGTCGGCGGCCCCTACGAGCAGTACTTC. This codes for CASRVGGPYEQYF.

The V call is TRBV3-1 (or the pseudogene TRBV3-2), the J call TRBJ2-2; 10 nucleotides match TRBD1. Losses at the gene ends were 0 bases for V and 6 bases for J; bases not matched to a gene: 4. Germline loops: CDR1 LGHDT, CDR2 YNNKEL (reference sequence). This CDR3 spans 16 amino acids. The CDR3 DNA reads TGTGCCAGCAGCCAAGACGGGACAGGGGTGGCCGGGGAGCTGTTTTTT. This gives the protein CASSQDGTGVAGELFF.

The genes are TRBV18 and TRBJ1-3; D is possibly TRBD1 (6 bases). The germline gives CDR1 KGHSH, CDR2 LQKENI. This CDR3 is 15 amino acids long. Trimming shortened V by 4 bases and J by 0 bases, and 10 bases separated the two germline ends. The CDR3 reads CASSQLDSSGNTIYF. The CDR3 nucleotides are TGTGCCAGCTCACAGCTGGACAGCTCTGGAAACACCATATATTTT.

The gene calls are TRBV9 and TRBJ1-1, with a tentative D call TRBD1 (5 bases). Trimming took 3 bases from V and 1 from J, leaving 13 bases between them. The CDR3 runs 15 residues. Germline values: CDR1 SGDLS, CDR2 YYNGEE. CDR3 nucleotide sequence: TGTGCCAGCAGCGCTGACGCTAGGGGGAACACTGAAGCTTTCTTT. This gives the protein CASSADARGNTEAFF. Together with reference TRBV9 and TRBJ1-1, the CDR3 gives the full variable domain: DSGVTQTPKHLITATGQRVTLRCSPRSGDLSVYWYQQSLDQGLQFLIQYYNGEERAKGNILERFSAQQFPDLHSELNLSSLELGDSALYFCASSADARGNTEAFFGQGTRLTVV.

The rearrangement links TRBV7-8 to TRBJ1-5; tentative D call: TRBD1 (6 bases). Germline CDR1 is SGHVS and CDR2 is FQNEAQ. This CDR3 spans 14 amino acids. Trimming left V 1 base short and J 5 bases short, with 9 bases between. The CDR3 is CASSLDYRDQPQHF. The CDR3 DNA reads TGTGCCAGCAGCTTAGATTACAGGGATCAGCCCCAGCATTTT. The variable domain in full, completed from reference TRBV7-8 and TRBJ1-5, reads GAGVSQSPRYKVAKRGQDVALRCDPISGHVSLFWYQQALGQGPEFLTYFQNEAQLDKSGLPSDRFFAERPEGSVSTLKIQRTQQEDSAVYLCASSLDYRDQPQHFGDGTRLSIL.

The CDR3 sequence: CASSARQTNTGELFF. In DNA form, the CDR3 reads TGTGCCAGCAGCGCCCGACAGACTAACACCGGGGAGCTGTTTTTT. The chain recombines TRBV7-2 with TRBJ2-2; tentatively, D is TRBD1 (5 bases). The CDR3 consists of 15 residues. V lost 5 bases and J lost 2, with 12 bases in between. From germline, CDR1 is SGHTA and CDR2 FQGNSA.